This T cell receptor (beta chain) was observed in a study of long-term antiretroviral therapy in people with HIV (dated by TCRdb to between 2022 and 2023). Regarding the complete study: The earliest samples were collected about a decade before the 2015 WHO recommendation for immediate ART, when ART was typically delayed until CD4 counts fell. About 40% of the 30 participants with HIV were female. No cross-contamination during QIAcube processing turned up in test extractions that ran a monoclonal T-cell line alongside about 35 polyclonal samples. A total of around 190 cryopreserved PBMC samples came from a few dozen adults with confirmed HIV infection and were collected serially over a mean of roughly six years (range 1-12). This retrospective serial study examined whether starting ART and sustained HIV suppression were associated with changes in the composition and diversity of the TRB repertoire in peripheral blood.

Concerning this clone itself: What antigen it recognizes has not been identified. Base qualities are not at hand, and no much larger clone is one base apart.

To be included, a participant needed at least one PBMC sample from before ART initiation plus at least two post-ART samples. All participants with HIV were treated in the United States of America. Before DNA extraction, cryopreserved samples of 1-10 million PBMC were thawed and washed. At the time of the earliest PBMC sample, participants with HIV were aged between about 20 and 54 years. Per participant, PBMC samples came from 1-4 timepoints prior to ART initiation and 2-8 timepoints following ART initiation, for a median of 7 samples. Serial HIV viral load, CD4+ T-cell count, ART history and demographic data were obtained for every participant. Using a Qiagen kit on a QIAcube, genomic DNA was extracted from unsorted PBMC, with samples processed in batches of 12. What the study reported, not specific to this receptor: Expanded TRB clones identified before ART initiation dominated the repertoire across all time points, though the dominance fluctuated and decreased in many PLHIV after ART. CDR3 length ranges in HIV repertoires were narrower than in controls, and network structure suggested an antigen-experienced repertoire with only a slight naive shift after ART. Samples dated from the mid-2000s to the late 2010s, and the ART regimens used may be less effective than current ones. Limited PBMC availability meant only the TCR beta chain was sequenced, without alpha chain pairing. Starting ART was linked to a significant rise in TRB diversity, yet even with long-term ART the diversity remained significantly lower than in transplant donor controls. Unsorted PBMC were profiled instead of sorted CD4+ and CD8+ T cells because pre-ART samples had limited cell numbers. Inferences about post-ART repertoire changes were limited because no data were available on ART adherence, viral resistance or therapy changes.

The immunoSEQ hsTCRB v3.0 assay was used at survey level resolution for TRB variable region sequencing. TRB sequencing targeted a depth of 40,000-50,000 T-cell genomes per sample. An Illumina MiSeq with a v3 150-cycle kit was used to sequence the pooled TRB libraries. Per the source publication's procedure: Repertoire analysis was run in R within a reproducible Nextflow workflow that covered QC, data transformation and analysis. Custom analyses were implemented in LymphoSeq2, an R package for AIRR-Seq data exploration. A handful of samples that yielded fewer than 5000 total TRB sequences were excluded, so that about 200 HIV repertoires were analyzed. Of the 188 retained HIV repertoires, over 55 were collected before and approximately 130 after ART initiation. Repertoires were downsampled to 5000 TRB nucleotide sequences, with summary statistics averaged over 100 downsampling iterations. Only TRB sequences with CDR3 regions of at least seven amino acids were retained for analysis. Two measures captured diversity: a Shannon entropy-derived clonality score and the Gini coefficient. In the repertoire networks, any two of the top 5000 CDR3 amino acid sequences were linked whenever the two sequences differed by an edit distance of one. For TRB CDR3 amino acid sequences, GLIPH2 was used to predict antigen specificity groups and MHC restriction. To flag known associations with CMV, EBV, HIV or tissue antigens, CDR3 amino acid sequences were compared against VDJdb and McPAS-TCR. Pre-ART, post-ART and control groups were compared with Wilcoxon signed-rank tests and Holm-Bonferroni correction. TCRdb stores this immuneACCESS table with in-frame sequences only. Part of the clones is absent; in the studies checked, under half of the shortfall reflects unresolved V genes, and no reason is known for the rest. The V and J calls and clone size come from that table; D and trimming were worked out from the DNA. Recorded for this sample are about 40,000 clones; 85% to 90% of them occurred a single time. Jointly, the top ten make up 4% of the sample.

Measured from the cysteine to the phenylalanine, the CDR3 is 13 residues long. The entry retains the CDR3 DNA only, 39 bases that are in frame from base 1. The V and J ends are trimmed by 4 bases and 4 bases, leaving 8 bases between them. Per the germline V gene, MNHEY is the CDR1 and SVGAGI is the CDR2. This clonotype was obtained from a woman in her forties or fifties with HIV. The sequence joins TRBV6-5 to TRBJ1-3; no D gene is confidently identified. The material sequenced was unsorted PBMCs, taken 1.2 years after starting antiretroviral therapy. The CDR3 here reads CASSSGKGNTIYF. The sequence in DNA is TGTGCCAGCAGTTCCGGAAAGGGAAACACCATATATTTT.